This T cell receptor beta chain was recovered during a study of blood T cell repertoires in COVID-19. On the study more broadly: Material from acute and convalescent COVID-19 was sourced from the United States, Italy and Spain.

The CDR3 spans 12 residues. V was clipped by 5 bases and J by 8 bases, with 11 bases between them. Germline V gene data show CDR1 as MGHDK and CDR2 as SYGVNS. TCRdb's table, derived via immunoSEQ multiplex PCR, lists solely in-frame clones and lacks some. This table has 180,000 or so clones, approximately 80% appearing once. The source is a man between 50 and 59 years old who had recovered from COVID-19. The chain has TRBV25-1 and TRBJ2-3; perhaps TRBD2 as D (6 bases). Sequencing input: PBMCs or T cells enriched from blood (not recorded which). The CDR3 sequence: CASSWGEGTQYF. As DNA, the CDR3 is TGTGCCAGCAGTTGGGGGGAAGGTACGCAGTATTTT.